This entry lists 5 T cell receptor beta chains sequenced from one sample in a study of T-cell memory formation after mild COVID-19. MiXCR was run by TCRdb on the 5' RACE reads, yielding one entry per CDR3 protein. The table shows roughly 250,000 distinct CDR3 sequences, with 15% to 20% occurring only once. The sample consisted of PBMCs or a T cell subset sorted from them (not recorded which). These receptors were collected from a man aged 18 to 29 who had mild COVID-19 (a few samples of this study predate the infection). Cell type and time point are not known.

This clonotype was seen more than once but under ten times. This rearrangement joins TRBV5-1 to TRBJ2-7, with 8 bases aligning to TRBD1. Germline trimming cut 1 base from V and 4 bases from J; bases unmatched to any gene: 7. The CDR3 covers 15 residues. Germline V gene data show CDR1 as SGHRS and CDR2 as YFSETQ. The CDR3 sequence: CASSLSEQGVYEQYF. The CDR3 DNA follows: TGCGCCAGCAGCTTGTCAGAACAGGGGGTGTACGAGCAGTACTTC.

This clonotype was recorded a few times. The chain recombines TRBV7-9 with TRBJ2-5; D gene uncertain. V was clipped by 1 base and J by 2 bases, with 14 bases between them. This CDR3 has 16 residues. Germline-derived CDR1 and CDR2 are SEHNR and FQNEAQ (reference sequence). Written as DNA, the CDR3 is TGTGCCAGCAGCTTAGTTGCGATGAACCCTCAAGAGACCCAGTACTTC. Amino acids: CASSLVAMNPQETQYF.

This clonotype was counted only a few times. J is TRBJ1-4 and V is TRBV20-1, with D unresolved. The CDR3 totals 13 residues. V shed 3 bases and J shed 8 bases, with 13 bases lying between them. From germline, CDR1 is DFQATT and CDR2 SNEGSKA (reference sequence). CDR3 residues: CSARAETAEKLFF. The CDR3 DNA reads TGCAGTGCTAGGGCCGAGACCGCCGAAAAACTGTTTTTT.

V is TRBV4-1 and J is TRBJ2-7; no firm D call. The CDR3 spans 15 residues. Trimming shortened V by 0 bases and J by 0 bases, and 9 bases separated the two germline ends. The germline V gene encodes CDR1 MGHRA and CDR2 YSYEKL. The CDR3 nucleotides are TGCGCCAGCAGCCAAGAGCAGGCAGCCTCCTACGAGCAGTACTTC. Translating it yields CASSQEQAASYEQYF.

This clonotype occurred a few times. The rearrangement links TRBV7-9 to TRBJ1-6; D is ambiguous. The CDR3 sequence is 15 residues long. V dropped 1 base and J dropped 4 bases, with 8 bases sitting between them. Germline V lookup: CDR1 SEHNR, CDR2 FQNEAQ (reference sequence). CDR3: CASSLGTVYNSPLHF. DNA of the CDR3: TGTGCCAGCAGCTTAGGGACGGTTTATAATTCACCCCTCCACTTT.